These T cell receptor beta chains were read from a single sample in a study of cytomegalovirus exposure and HLA in healthy donors. The repertoire was sequenced with immunoSEQ multiplex PCR; TCRdb's copy has only in-frame clones and lacks some. Here the sample spans approximately 150,000 clones, 70% to 90% being singletons. Sequences were obtained from PBMCs. These receptor sequences come from a woman between 18 and 29 years old in good health and CMV-seropositive. Both conserved end residues are part of each CDR3. The order of the fields is V gene, J gene, clone size, D gene, CDR3 protein, CDR3 DNA. A D gene is named only where the DNA matches it firmly. Size values are once, few and many counts, or a class for expanded clones, and some rows have none.

>TRBV15|TRBJ1-4|.|TRBD1
CATSRLTGTPPELFF
TGTGCCACCAGCAGACTGACAGGGACCCCCCCGGAACTGTTTTTT
>TRBV7-2|TRBJ1-4|.|TRBD1
CASSPRDRDANEKLFF
TGTGCCAGCAGCCCGAGGGACAGGGATGCTAATGAAAAACTGTTTTTT
>TRBV30|TRBJ2-3|.|TRBD1
CAWSLGGLDTQYF
TGTGCCTGGAGTTTAGGGGGCCTGGATACGCAGTATTTT
>TRBV10-1|TRBJ2-5|.|TRBD2
CASSDSAGIQETQYF
TGCGCCAGCAGTGACTCAGCGGGGATCCAAGAGACCCAGTACTTC
>TRBV2|TRBJ2-1|.|TRBD2
CASSDSLAGVSEQFF
TGTGCCAGCAGTGATTCCCTAGCGGGAGTCAGTGAGCAGTTCTTC
>TRBV6-5|TRBJ1-4|.|.
CASGGGRQEKLFF
TGTGCCAGCGGGGGGGGGAGGCAAGAAAAACTGTTTTTT
>TRBV7-8|TRBJ2-5|.|TRBD2
CASSPTGLGKIAFGTQYF
TGTGCCAGCAGCCCCACAGGACTAGGGAAGATCGCATTTGGGACCCAGTACTTC
>TRBV9|TRBJ2-1|.|.
CASSALDGLQFF
TGTGCCAGCAGCGCCCTCGATGGCCTGCAGTTCTTC
>TRBV20-1|TRBJ2-3|.|.
CSAPSPDTQYF
TGCAGTGCTCCATCCCCAGATACGCAGTATTTT
>TRBV5-4|TRBJ2-5|.|.
CASSLAYRDQETQYF
TGTGCCAGCAGCTTGGCGTACCGGGACCAAGAGACCCAGTACTTC
>TRBV4-3|TRBJ2-7|.|.
CASSQDGDNSYEQYF
TGCGCCAGCAGCCAAGATGGGGACAACTCCTACGAGCAGTACTTC
>TRBV6-6|TRBJ1-2|.|TRBD1
CASSYVPGQGGYGYTF
TGTGCCAGCAGTTACGTCCCGGGACAGGGAGGCTATGGCTACACCTTC
>TRBV11-1|TRBJ1-5|.|.
CASSLDRYQPQHF
TGTGCCAGCAGCTTGGACAGATATCAGCCCCAGCATTTT
>TRBV13|TRBJ2-7|.|TRBD1
CASTGQNSYEQYF
TGTGCCAGCACGGGACAGAACTCCTACGAGCAGTACTTC
>TRBV10-3|TRBJ2-3|.|TRBD2
CAISLGLATDTQYF
TGTGCCATCAGTCTGGGACTAGCCACAGATACGCAGTATTTT
>TRBV6-5|TRBJ1-1|.|.
CASSRSVISEAFF
TGTGCCAGCAGTCGGAGTGTAATCTCTGAAGCTTTCTTT
>TRBV19|TRBJ1-1|.|TRBD1
CASKAGGLGEAFF
TGTGCCAGTAAGGCAGGGGGCTTGGGTGAAGCTTTCTTT
>TRBV11-2|TRBJ2-7|many|TRBD2
CASSSSSGLYEQYF
TGTGCCAGCAGCTCCTCTAGCGGGCTGTACGAGCAGTACTTC
>TRBV11-2|TRBJ1-1|.|.
CASSLEGGGWTEAFF
TGTGCCAGCAGCTTAGAAGGGGGTGGGTGGACTGAAGCTTTCTTT
>TRBV7-3|TRBJ1-5|.|TRBD1
CASSRVPGQGGSSQPQHF
TGTGCCAGCAGCCGAGTCCCGGGACAGGGAGGTAGTAGTCAGCCCCAGCATTTT
>TRBV9|TRBJ2-7|.|.
CASSEGLPDHEQYF
TGTGCCAGCAGCGAGGGACTCCCGGACCACGAGCAGTACTTC
>TRBV5-1|TRBJ2-1|.|.
CASSLSQRNEQFF
TGCGCCAGCAGCTTGAGTCAGCGCAATGAGCAGTTCTTC
>TRBV6-1|TRBJ2-1|.|.
CASGRDNSYNEQFF
TGTGCCAGCGGGAGGGACAACTCCTACAATGAGCAGTTCTTC
>TRBV2|TRBJ2-1|.|TRBD2
CASSDGREGLDEQFF
TGTGCCAGCAGTGACGGGCGGGAGGGCCTCGATGAGCAGTTCTTC
>TRBV4-1|TRBJ2-3|.|.
CASSQDRAPFPQYF
TGCGCCAGCAGCCAAGATAGAGCACCTTTCCCGCAGTATTTT
>TRBV6-1|TRBJ2-3|.|.
CASKRELGTDTQYF
TGTGCCAGCAAACGGGAGCTGGGGACAGATACGCAGTATTTT
>TRBV5-1|TRBJ2-3|.|TRBD1
CASSTGQPGGDTQYF
TGCGCCAGCAGCACCGGACAGCCAGGGGGAGATACGCAGTATTTT
>TRBV28|TRBJ2-3|.|TRBD1
CASSLPQGARGDTQYF
TGTGCCAGCAGTTTACCCCAGGGGGCGCGAGGAGATACGCAGTATTTT
>TRBV10-3|TRBJ1-2|.|.
CAISETGDGYTF
TGTGCCATCAGTGAGACAGGCGACGGCTACACCTTC
>TRBV28|TRBJ2-1|.|TRBD1
CASSLYGTGEHEQFF
TGTGCCAGCAGTTTATATGGGACAGGGGAACATGAGCAGTTCTTC
>TRBV30|TRBJ1-1|.|.
CAWAGEGIVNTEAFF
TGTGCCTGGGCTGGGGAGGGGATAGTGAACACTGAAGCTTTCTTT
>TRBV4-1|TRBJ2-2|.|TRBD1
CASSPTDRVHTGELFF
TGCGCCAGCAGCCCAACCGACAGGGTTCACACCGGGGAGCTGTTTTTT
>TRBV4-2|TRBJ2-1|once|TRBD2
CASSLNRAGGWDEQFF
TGTGCCAGCAGCCTTAATCGAGCGGGAGGGTGGGATGAGCAGTTCTTC
>TRBV7-9|TRBJ1-5|.|TRBD1
CASSHIYRGSNQPQHF
TGTGCCAGCAGCCACATTTACAGGGGTAGCAATCAGCCCCAGCATTTT
>TRBV5-6|TRBJ2-3|once|TRBD1
CASSLQGADTQYF
TGTGCCAGCAGCTTGCAGGGGGCAGATACGCAGTATTTT
>TRBV29-1|TRBJ2-7|.|TRBD2
CSVEGTSGSYEQYF
TGCAGCGTTGAAGGGACTAGCGGGAGCTACGAGCAGTACTTC
>TRBV2|TRBJ1-4|.|.
CASREGRGTNEKLFF
TGTGCCAGCAGGGAGGGCCGGGGAACTAATGAAAAACTGTTTTTT
>TRBV30|TRBJ1-1|once|.
CAWNSPVTEAFF
TGTGCCTGGAATTCCCCCGTTACTGAAGCTTTCTTT
>TRBV10-1|TRBJ2-7|.|TRBD2
CASSLLAGVPPYEQYF
TGCGCCAGCAGCCTGCTAGCGGGAGTACCACCCTACGAGCAGTACTTC
>TRBV2|TRBJ2-5|.|.
CARTRVGETQYF
TGTGCCAGAACCAGGGTGGGAGAGACCCAGTACTTC
>TRBV6-5|TRBJ2-1|once|TRBD2
CASRLLAGQQFF
TGTGCCAGCAGGCTACTAGCGGGACAGCAGTTCTTC